These T cell receptor beta chains were read from a single sample in a study of human thymus T cells. TCRdb's table, derived via immunoSEQ multiplex PCR, lists solely in-frame clones and lacks some. The table includes tens of thousands of clones, 90% to 98% detected once. What was sequenced was thymus tissue. The receptor source for this set is a boy under three years old with a congenital heart defect but otherwise immunologically healthy. CDR3s include the opening cysteine and the closing phenylalanine or tryptophan. Fields, in order: J gene, clone size, V gene, D gene, CDR3 DNA, CDR3 protein. D genes are given only for firm matches. Size tells how often a clone was seen (once, few, many) or the class of an expanded clone, and some rows leave it out.

J gene: TRBJ2-7
clone size: .
V gene: TRBV7-2
D gene: TRBD1
CDR3 DNA: TGTGCCAGCAGCCCGACAGGGTGGGGGATCTCCTACGAGCAGTACTTC
CDR3 protein: CASSPTGWGISYEQYF

J gene: TRBJ1-5
clone size: .
V gene: TRBV6-1
D gene: .
CDR3 DNA: TGTGCCAGCAATGACCGGGACAACAATCAGCCCCAGCATTTT
CDR3 protein: CASNDRDNNQPQHF

J gene: TRBJ1-1
clone size: .
V gene: TRBV4-1
D gene: .
CDR3 DNA: TGCGCCAGCAGCCAAGAAGGACACACTGAAGCTTTCTTT
CDR3 protein: CASSQEGHTEAFF

J gene: TRBJ2-1
clone size: .
V gene: TRBV27
D gene: .
CDR3 DNA: TGTGCCAGCAGTTTAAGGGGTCCCTACAATGAGCAGTTCTTC
CDR3 protein: CASSLRGPYNEQFF

J gene: TRBJ1-1
clone size: .
V gene: TRBV5-1
D gene: TRBD1
CDR3 DNA: TGCGCCAGCAGCTTGGCGATGGGACAGGGGGCGCCCACTGAAGCTTTCTTT
CDR3 protein: CASSLAMGQGAPTEAFF

J gene: TRBJ2-4
clone size: .
V gene: TRBV4-3
D gene: .
CDR3 DNA: TGCGCCAGCAGCCAAGACATAGATAACATTCAGTACTTC
CDR3 protein: CASSQDIDNIQYF

J gene: TRBJ1-6
clone size: .
V gene: TRBV12-5
D gene: .
CDR3 DNA: TGTGCTAGTGGTTTGGGACAGGTTCATTCACCCCTCCACTTT
CDR3 protein: CASGLGQVHSPLHF

J gene: TRBJ1-1
clone size: once
V gene: TRBV6-5
D gene: .
CDR3 DNA: TGTGCCAGCAGTTACAGGGTCGGGGGCCAGGCGAGGTGCGCTTTCTTT
CDR3 protein: CASSYRVGGQARCAFF

J gene: TRBJ2-3
clone size: .
V gene: TRBV7-9
D gene: .
CDR3 DNA: TGTGCCAGCAGCTTACTAGTTTTTTCCACAGATACGCAGTATTTT
CDR3 protein: CASSLLVFSTDTQYF

J gene: TRBJ2-1
clone size: .
V gene: TRBV7-9
D gene: TRBD2
CDR3 DNA: TGTGCCAGCAGCGATGCTAGCGGGAGGGCCGACAATGAGCAGTTCTTC
CDR3 protein: CASSDASGRADNEQFF

J gene: TRBJ2-7
clone size: .
V gene: TRBV25-1
D gene: .
CDR3 DNA: TGTGCCAGCAGCGTCTCCGGGACGGGGACCTACGAGCAGTACTTC
CDR3 protein: CASSVSGTGTYEQYF

J gene: TRBJ1-1
clone size: .
V gene: TRBV20-1
D gene: .
CDR3 DNA: TGCAGTGCGAAGGGGGGAGAGGAAGCTTTCTTT
CDR3 protein: CSAKGGEEAFF

J gene: TRBJ1-5
clone size: .
V gene: TRBV4-2
D gene: .
CDR3 DNA: TGTGCCAGCAGCCAAGTCCCTCAAGGGGTGTTTTATAGCAATCAGCCCCAGCATTTT
CDR3 protein: CASSQVPQGVFYSNQPQHF

J gene: TRBJ2-5
clone size: .
V gene: TRBV27
D gene: .
CDR3 DNA: TGTGCCAGCAGGCTTGGCGGGGACAGACCGGGGGAGACCCAGTACTTC
CDR3 protein: CASRLGGDRPGETQYF

J gene: TRBJ2-7
clone size: .
V gene: TRBV5-5
D gene: .
CDR3 DNA: TGTGCCAGCAGCCCATCCTACGAGCAGTACTTC
CDR3 protein: CASSPSYEQYF

J gene: TRBJ2-1
clone size: .
V gene: TRBV2
D gene: TRBD2
CDR3 DNA: TGTGCCAGCAGTACGGGGGGAAATGAGCAGTTCTTC
CDR3 protein: CASSTGGNEQFF

J gene: TRBJ1-4
clone size: .
V gene: TRBV19
D gene: TRBD1
CDR3 DNA: TGTGCCAGTAGTATAGTGACAGGGCAGGGAAAACTGTTTTTT
CDR3 protein: CASSIVTGQGKLFF

J gene: TRBJ1-5
clone size: .
V gene: TRBV7-2
D gene: .
CDR3 DNA: TGTGCCAGCAGCTGGGCGACCAGGCAGCCCCAGCATTTT
CDR3 protein: CASSWATRQPQHF

J gene: TRBJ2-7
clone size: once
V gene: TRBV29-1
D gene: .
CDR3 DNA: TGCAGCGTTGACTCTCAGGAGGGGGCCCACGAGCAGTACTTC
CDR3 protein: CSVDSQEGAHEQYF

J gene: TRBJ1-4
clone size: .
V gene: TRBV28
D gene: .
CDR3 DNA: TGTGCCAGCAGTTTAAAGGGGGAGGGCGAAGACGAAAAACTGTTTTTT
CDR3 protein: CASSLKGEGEDEKLFF

J gene: TRBJ2-7
clone size: .
V gene: TRBV18
D gene: .
CDR3 DNA: TGTGCCAGCTCACCACCGGTGGTCCGACTTTTGCACGAGCAGTACTTC
CDR3 protein: CASSPPVVRLLHEQYF

J gene: TRBJ2-5
clone size: .
V gene: TRBV21-1
D gene: .
CDR3 DNA: TGTGCCAGCAGCGACCGGGACCATAAGGAGTACCAAGAGACCCAGTACTTC
CDR3 protein: CASSDRDHKEYQETQYF

J gene: TRBJ2-1
clone size: .
V gene: TRBV10-3
D gene: .
CDR3 DNA: TGTGCCATCAGTGAATATAAGAATGTCTCCTACAATGAGCAGTTCTTC
CDR3 protein: CAISEYKNVSYNEQFF

J gene: TRBJ2-1
clone size: .
V gene: TRBV25-1
D gene: TRBD1
CDR3 DNA: TGTGCCAGCAGTGAATCAGGGACAGGGCCCCGCTACAATGAGCAGTTCTTC
CDR3 protein: CASSESGTGPRYNEQFF

J gene: TRBJ2-5
clone size: once
V gene: TRBV5-4
D gene: .
CDR3 DNA: TGTGCCAGCAGCCCGGATGAGGAGACCCAGTACTTC
CDR3 protein: CASSPDEETQYF

J gene: TRBJ2-7
clone size: .
V gene: TRBV11-3
D gene: .
CDR3 DNA: TGTGCCAGCAGCTTAGAACTAGTCAGTTCCGAGCAGTACTTC
CDR3 protein: CASSLELVSSEQYF

J gene: TRBJ2-2
clone size: .
V gene: TRBV9
D gene: .
CDR3 DNA: TGTGCCAGCAGCCCTTGGGGGGACACGAACACCGGGGAGCTGTTTTTT
CDR3 protein: CASSPWGDTNTGELFF

J gene: TRBJ2-3
clone size: .
V gene: TRBV18
D gene: TRBD1
CDR3 DNA: TGTGCCAGCTCGCCTTCGGGACAGGACTTTAGCACAGATACGCAGTATTTT
CDR3 protein: CASSPSGQDFSTDTQYF

J gene: TRBJ1-2
clone size: once
V gene: TRBV6-5
D gene: .
CDR3 DNA: TGTGCCAGCAGTTACATTCGGGGGCTAAACTATGGCTACACCTTC
CDR3 protein: CASSYIRGLNYGYTF

J gene: TRBJ1-6
clone size: .
V gene: TRBV6-1
D gene: .
CDR3 DNA: TGTGCCAGCAGTGAAGCGAATCAGGGCTGGTCACCCCTCCACTTT
CDR3 protein: CASSEANQGWSPLHF